This T cell receptor beta chain was retrieved from a study of OX40 agonist ivuxolimab in advanced cancers. Looking at the study overall: Dose-escalation subjects each had hepatocellular carcinoma, melanoma, renal cell or head and neck cancer. Overall study findings and caveats: In CD8+ T cells, expanded clones were on average more numerous than in CD4+.

Deletions cut 6 bases from V and 8 bases from J, with 16 bases between. The length of the CDR3 is 14 residues. Germline V gene data show CDR1 as MNHEY and CDR2 as SVGAGI. On this clone: Its antigen is unknown.

Patients were ruled out by autoimmune disease history or systemic immunosuppression. The data were produced by immunoSEQ multiplex PCR, yet TCRdb's version contains in-frame clones alone and is incomplete. Among roughly 49,000 clones listed, about 86% were seen once. The TCR comes from an adult with an advanced solid tumor such as melanoma, head and neck, liver or kidney cancer. Sequences were derived from CD4+ or CD8+ T cells sorted from blood, sampled in a trial of the OX40 agonist ivuxolimab. This chain links TRBV6-5 with TRBJ1-4, with D hard to call. The CDR3 DNA reads as TGTGCCAGCAGCCCGATGAGGGAGGGAGAAAAACTGTTTTTT. Translating it yields CASSPMREGEKLFF.